The 23 T cell receptor beta chains in this list originate from one sample, sequenced in a study of T cell clonotyping in hematopoietic cell transplantation. Assay: immunoSEQ multiplex PCR; the TCRdb copy retains only in-frame clones and omits some. The table lists 9,500 to 15,000 clones, roughly 45% of them singletons. Sequencing was performed on peripheral blood mononuclear cells. All receptors come from a man in his fifties in good health. Some clones in this sample may be carry-over from other donors' samples.

This clone came up a few times. The chain recombines TRBV5-1 with TRBJ1-2; no reliable D call. This CDR3 spans 14 amino acids. Germline CDR1 SGHRS, CDR2 YFSETQ. Trimming removed 0 bases at V and 4 bases at J, with 10 bases between. In DNA form, the CDR3 reads TGCGCCAGCAGCTTGGTGCCAGGAGCCTATGGCTACACCTTC. It is translated as CASSLVPGAYGYTF.

This clone was counted between two and nine times. This rearrangement joins TRBV2 to TRBJ2-7; TRBD2 aligns across 8 bases. Germline loops: CDR1 SNHLY, CDR2 FYNNEI. Trimming at V came to 5 bases and at J to 5 bases, leaving 11 bases not matched to a gene. The CDR3 covers 15 residues. In DNA form, the CDR3 reads TGTGCCAGCAGTCCAGCCAGCGGGAGTTTCAACGAGCAGTACTTC. Translated: CASSPASGSFNEQYF.

The rearrangement uses TRBV7-2 and TRBJ2-7; D remains unclear. This CDR3 has 11 residues. Germline V lookup: CDR1 SGHTA, CDR2 FQGNSA. Between the trimmed V and J ends, which lost 3 bases and 6 bases, there was a span of 6 bases. The CDR3 spells CASSFASEQYF. The CDR3 DNA follows: TGTGCCAGCAGCTTTGCGTCCGAGCAGTACTTC.

This clone was seen a handful of times. The V gene is TRBV30, the J gene TRBJ1-4; D remains unclear. Germline loops: CDR1 GTSNPN, CDR2 SVGIG (reference sequence). Trimming shortened V by 3 bases and J by 3 bases, and 8 bases separated the two germline ends. CDR3 length equals 13 residues. The CDR3, as DNA: TGTGCCTGGAGATCACATCCTAATGAAAAACTGTTTTTT. Protein: CAWRSHPNEKLFF.

The rearrangement joins TRBV7-2 to TRBJ1-2, with 7 bases that match TRBD1. The CDR3 spans 15 residues. V lost 5 bases and J lost 4; bases outside the gene matches: 10. Germline lookup yields CDR1 SGHTA and CDR2 FQGNSA. CDR3 residues: CASSASGQRSYGYTF. The DNA for the CDR3 is TGTGCCAGCAGCGCTTCGGGACAGAGAAGCTATGGCTACACCTTC.

The V gene is TRBV4-2, the J gene TRBJ2-7; TRBD1 aligns across 7 bases. Germline-derived CDR1 and CDR2 are LGHNA and YNFKEQ. V trimming: 7 bases; J trimming: 6 bases; junction bases outside the gene matches: 9. The CDR3 has 13 amino acids. The CDR3: CASNQGVEFEQYF. In DNA form, the CDR3 reads TGTGCCAGCAACCAGGGGGTGGAATTCGAGCAGTACTTC.

This chain connects TRBV13 to TRBJ2-7; a weak D match, TRBD2 (6 bases). Germline CDR1 reads PRHDT; CDR2 reads FYEKMQ (reference sequence). The CDR3 contains 15 residues. V was shortened by 5 bases and J by 6 bases, with 20 bases between the two germline ends. The CDR3 sequence is CASSPKTSLWGEQYF. DNA for the CDR3: TGTGCCAGCAGCCCCAAGACTAGTTTGTGGGGCGAGCAGTACTTC. Full variable domain (rest looked up from reference TRBV13 and TRBJ2-7): AAGVIQSPRHLIKEKRETATLKCYPIPRHDTVYWYQQGPGQDPQFLISFYEKMQSDKGSIPDRFSAQQFSDYHSELNMSSLELGDSALYFCASSPKTSLWGEQYFGPGTRLTVT.

In this sample, this clone turned up a few times. The chain links TRBV9 to TRBJ1-1; tentatively, D is TRBD1 (6 bases). The CDR3 spans 15 residues. V lost 4 bases and J lost 0, with 13 bases in between. Germline CDR1 and CDR2: SGDLS and YYNGEE. The CDR3 loop is CASSSGTPMNTEAFF. Here the CDR3 DNA reads TGTGCCAGCAGCTCGGGGACACCTATGAACACTGAAGCTTTCTTT.

The V gene is TRBV4-2, the J gene TRBJ2-7, with unresolved D. Per germline, CDR1 LGHNA and CDR2 YNFKEQ. CDR3 length: 11 residues. V dropped 3 bases and J dropped 3 bases, with 3 bases sitting between them. CDR3 in amino acids: CASSHDYEQYF. DNA for the CDR3: TGTGCCAGCAGCCACGACTACGAGCAGTACTTC.

The chain couples TRBV30 to TRBJ2-7, with D possibly TRBD1 on 6 matching bases. This CDR3 is 12 amino acids long. Germline V gene lookup returns CDR1 GTSNPN and CDR2 SVGIG (reference sequence). V lost 3 bases and J lost 4, with 10 bases in between. In DNA form, the CDR3 reads TGTGCCTGGAGCTCCACAGGGTACGAGCAGTACTTC. Its translation is CAWSSTGYEQYF.

The V gene is TRBV27, the J gene TRBJ1-5, with D unclear. The CDR3 is made up of 14 amino acids. V lost 3 bases, J lost 0 bases, and 6 bases lay in between. Germline assignment: CDR1 MNHEY and CDR2 SMNVEV (reference sequence). The CDR3 DNA is TGTGCCAGCAGTTTTTTGGGTAGCAATCAGCCCCAGCATTTT. Translation: CASSFLGSNQPQHF.

The chain uses TRBV9 and TRBJ2-2; D remains ambiguous. This CDR3 is built from 16 residues. Between the trimmed V and J ends, which lost 1 base and 2 bases, there was a span of 12 bases. Germline values: CDR1 SGDLS, CDR2 YYNGEE. As DNA, the CDR3 is TGTGCCAGCAGCGTATTTGGGCAGTCAAACACCGGGGAGCTGTTTTTT. Its protein is CASSVFGQSNTGELFF. The whole variable domain, remainder taken from reference TRBV9 and TRBJ2-2, is DSGVTQTPKHLITATGQRVTLRCSPRSGDLSVYWYQQSLDQGLQFLIQYYNGEERAKGNILERFSAQQFPDLHSELNLSSLELGDSALYFCASSVFGQSNTGELFFGEGSRLTVL.

J is TRBJ2-1 and V is TRBV6-5; no reliable D call. Deletions cut 2 bases from V and 8 bases from J, with 4 bases between. Germline loops: CDR1 MNHEY, CDR2 SVGAGI. The CDR3 length is 11 residues. The DNA for the CDR3 is TGTGCCAGCAGTTACGGGGATGAGCAGTTCTTC. Translation gives CASSYGDEQFF.

The rearrangement links TRBV29-1 to TRBJ1-2; possible D gene TRBD1, 6 bases. Germline CDR1 and CDR2: SQVTM and ANQGSEA. Trimming shortened V by 8 bases and J by 2 bases, and 15 bases separated the two germline ends. CDR3 length equals 13 residues. The CDR3 loop is CSTTTGSNYGYTF. The CDR3 DNA follows: TGCAGCACGACAACAGGGTCAAACTATGGCTACACCTTC.

The V gene is TRBV6-5, the J gene TRBJ1-1, with unresolved D. V lost 5 bases and J 1 base, leaving 11 bases between the germline ends. Looked up from germline, CDR1 is MNHEY and CDR2 is SVGAGI. CDR3 length equals 14 residues. CDR3 protein: CASSTRPRNTEAFF. CDR3 bases: TGTGCCAGCAGTACCCGACCGAGGAACACTGAAGCTTTCTTT.

This chain uses TRBV4-2 with TRBJ1-5; possibly TRBD1 for D (5 bases). Germline loops: CDR1 LGHNA, CDR2 YNFKEQ. The V end was cut by 0 bases, the J end by 9 bases, with 12 bases between. The CDR3 covers 14 residues. This CDR3 is CASSQDGGTRPQHF. For the CDR3, the DNA is TGTGCCAGCAGCCAAGACGGAGGGACCCGGCCCCAGCATTTT.

In this sample, this clone turned up a few times. The rearrangement joins TRBV19 to TRBJ2-5; a possible D gene is TRBD1 (6 bases). This CDR3 spans 12 amino acids. The germline V and J ends were trimmed by 5 bases and 13 bases, with 17 bases remaining between them. CDR1 is LNHDA and CDR2 is SQIVND in the germline V gene (reference sequence). The DNA of the CDR3 is TGTGCCAGTAGTCCGGGACATTCTATTCCGTACTTC. Translating it yields CASSPGHSIPYF.

This clone was seen a handful of times. The chain combines TRBV30 with TRBJ2-7; D uncertain. CDR1 and CDR2 (germline): GTSNPN, SVGIG (reference sequence). The CDR3 runs to 12 residues. With 1 base removed from V and 2 bases from J, the gap between germline ends came to 6 bases. CDR3 residues: CAWSGGPYEQYF. For the CDR3, the DNA is TGTGCCTGGAGTGGGGGTCCCTACGAGCAGTACTTC.

There are a few counts of this clone. The chain couples TRBV7-7 to TRBJ1-1; D is uncertain. CDR3 length equals 13 residues. Germline V gene data show CDR1 as SSHAT and CDR2 as FNYEAQ (reference sequence). V was pared by 3 bases and J by 2 bases, with 7 bases between. CDR3 coding DNA: TGTGCCAGCAGCTTCGCCAGAAACACTGAAGCTTTCTTT. Translation: CASSFARNTEAFF.

This sequence joins TRBV30 and TRBJ2-7, with 12 nucleotides matching TRBD2. Germline V lookup: CDR1 GTSNPN, CDR2 SVGIG (reference sequence). V lost 2 bases and J lost 0; bases outside the gene matches: 5. CDR3 length equals 16 residues. The CDR3 region has the DNA TGTGCCTGGAGTCCTAGCGGGAGGGTTGTCTCCTACGAGCAGTACTTC. This translates into CAWSPSGRVVSYEQYF.

The V call is TRBV27, the J call TRBJ2-7; D may be TRBD1 or TRBD2 (6 bases each). In germline, CDR1 is MNHEY, CDR2 SMNVEV (reference sequence). The germline V and J ends were trimmed by 3 bases and 5 bases, with 17 bases remaining between them. This CDR3 region has 15 residues. The CDR3 bases are TGTGCCAGCAGTTTGACCGGGGGCAGGGGCCACGAGCAGTACTTC. Residues: CASSLTGGRGHEQYF.

The chain joins TRBV29-1 to TRBJ1-2; D might be TRBD1 (5 bases). V shed 4 bases and J shed 6 bases, with 9 bases lying between them. The germline gives CDR1 SQVTM, CDR2 ANQGSEA. The CDR3 sequence is 11 residues long. The chain's CDR3 is CSVVSGNGYTF. As DNA, the CDR3 is TGCAGCGTTGTGTCAGGGAATGGCTACACCTTC.

This chain joins TRBV5-1 and TRBJ1-2, with D unresolved. The ends were cut back, 0 bases at V and 4 bases at J, with 10 bases in the middle. The CDR3 loop spans 14 amino acids. Germline CDR1 and CDR2: SGHRS and YFSETQ. The CDR3 bases are TGCGCCAGCAGCTTGGTCCAGACCACCTATGGCTACACCTTC. Its translation is CASSLVQTTYGYTF.